The 21 T cell receptor beta chains below were found in one sample sequenced in a study of blood T cell repertoires in COVID-19. Sequenced by immunoSEQ multiplex PCR; TCRdb stores in-frame clones only, minus some. The sample includes some 110,000 clones, 70% to 90% of them seen just once. Sequencing input: peripheral blood. These receptors were obtained from a man aged 40-49 years with acute or convalescent COVID-19.

The CDR3 sequence: CASSQRTGKNTEAFF. The CDR3 nucleotides are TGTGCCAGCAGCCAAAGGACAGGGAAGAACACTGAAGCTTTCTTT. V is TRBV4-2 and J is TRBJ1-1; 8 bases map to TRBD1. The CDR3 is made up of 15 amino acids. The V and J ends lost 2 bases and 1 base, in that order; junction bases with no gene match: 3. Germline V gene data show CDR1 as LGHNA and CDR2 as YNFKEQ.

This chain joins TRBV4-1 and TRBJ2-2; D might be TRBD2 (5 bases). The CDR3 totals 14 residues. Looked up from germline, CDR1 is MGHRA and CDR2 is YSYEKL. V lost 3 bases and J lost 4, with 9 bases in between. As DNA, the CDR3 is TGCGCCAGCAGCCAGGGGAGCTTCACCGGGGAGCTGTTTTTT. Its protein is CASSQGSFTGELFF.

Worth noting for this clone: Other DNA sequences from this sample encode an identical CDR3 as well. The chain links TRBV6-5 to TRBJ1-3, with D unclear. V was shortened by 6 bases and J by 4 bases, with 4 bases between the two germline ends. CDR1 MNHEY and CDR2 SVGAGI come from the germline V gene. The CDR3 is 11 residues long. The CDR3 DNA reads as TGTGCCAGCAGCCGGGGAAACACCATATATTTT. This encodes CASSRGNTIYF.

The chain uses TRBV3-1 (or the pseudogene TRBV3-2) and TRBJ1-2; 8 nucleotides line up with TRBD1. This CDR3 has 14 amino acids. Germline assignment: CDR1 LGHDT and CDR2 YNNKEL (reference sequence). Trimming cost V 4 bases and J 7 bases; bases outside gene matches: 8. This chain's CDR3 is CASSLHQGASGYTF. Written as DNA, the CDR3 is TGTGCCAGCAGCCTCCATCAGGGGGCTTCTGGCTACACCTTC.

The V and J genes are TRBV2 and TRBJ1-5; D uncertain. The V end was cut by 4 bases, the J end by 2 bases, with 15 bases between. From germline, CDR1 is SNHLY and CDR2 FYNNEI. This CDR3 has 16 residues. CDR3: CASSAKELRGNQPQHF. CDR3 coding DNA: TGTGCCAGCAGTGCGAAGGAGTTACGTGGCAATCAGCCCCAGCATTTT.

This clone came up a few times. This chain connects TRBV15 to TRBJ2-7; 9 positions agree with TRBD1. The junction had 11 bases not matched to a gene; V was cut back by 1 base and J by 7 bases. The CDR3 has 16 residues. CDR1 and CDR2 from the germline V gene are LNHNV and YYDKDF (reference sequence). CDR3 loop: CATSRGRGDRVLEQYF. CDR3 nucleotides: TGTGCCACCAGCAGAGGGAGAGGGGACAGGGTTTTGGAGCAGTACTTC.

The chain has TRBV3-1 (or the pseudogene TRBV3-2) and TRBJ2-3; D may be TRBD2 (6 bases). CDR3 length: 12 amino acids. Germline V gives CDR1 LGHDT, CDR2 YNNKEL (reference sequence). Trimming removed 4 bases at V and 6 bases at J, with 8 bases between. The CDR3 reads CASSLRGDTQYF. The DNA for the CDR3 is TGTGCCAGCAGCCTACGGGGGGATACGCAGTATTTT.

The V and J genes are TRBV10-3 and TRBJ2-7; D gene ambiguous. The CDR3 covers 12 residues. In germline, CDR1 is ENHRY, CDR2 SYGVKD. Trimming left V 4 bases short and J 0 bases short, with 4 bases between. The DNA of the CDR3 is TGTGCCATCAGTGGCGGCTCCTACGAGCAGTACTTC. It specifies CAISGGSYEQYF.

V and J are TRBV2 and TRBJ1-1; D not resolved. Germline CDR1 SNHLY, CDR2 FYNNEI. This CDR3 is built from 15 residues. Trimming took off 6 bases at V and 1 base at J, with 15 bases between the two ends. The CDR3 sequence is CASRRREGPNTEAFF. CDR3 in DNA: TGTGCCAGCAGGAGACGGGAGGGCCCGAACACTGAAGCTTTCTTT.

This clone was picked up one time. The rearrangement joins TRBV11-2 to TRBJ2-2, with a weak D call TRBD2 (7 bases). CDR1 and CDR2 (germline): SGHAT, FQNNGV. The CDR3 runs 15 residues. The germline V and J ends were trimmed by 3 bases and 1 base, with 9 bases remaining between them. CDR3 region: CASSLGGGNTGELFF. Here the CDR3 DNA reads TGTGCCAGCAGCTTGGGAGGGGGGAACACCGGGGAGCTGTTTTTT. Looking up the rest from reference TRBV11-2 and TRBJ2-2 gives the full variable domain: EAGVAQSPRYKIIEKRQSVAFWCNPISGHATLYWYQQILGQGPKLLIQFQNNGVVDDSQLPKDRFSAERLKGVDSTLKIQPAKLEDSAVYLCASSLGGGNTGELFFGEGSRLTVL.

The rearrangement uses TRBV11-2 and TRBJ2-7; TRBD2 might be the D (5 bases). The CDR3 sequence is 15 residues long. The V end lost 6 bases, the J end lost 2 bases, and 17 bases lay between the germline ends. Germline CDR1 SGHAT, CDR2 FQNNGV. CDR3 nucleotide sequence: TGTGCCAGCAGAGAGGGCAGGAGCGATCCCTACGAGCAGTACTTC. Translated: CASREGRSDPYEQYF.

The chain links TRBV21-1 to TRBJ2-1; no DNA check was done on the table's D call, TRBD2. TRBV21-1 is listed as a pseudogene. The CDR3 is 16 amino acids. CDR3 sequence reads: CASRRLAGVPYNEQFF. In DNA, the CDR3 is TGTGCCAGCAGGCGCCTAGCGGGGGTCCCCTACAATGAGCAGTTCTTC.

The chain has TRBV27 and TRBJ2-7; D possibly corresponds to TRBD1 (6 bases). The ends were cut back, 2 bases at V and 3 bases at J, with 14 bases in the middle. Per germline, CDR1 MNHEY and CDR2 SMNVEV (reference sequence). This CDR3 contains 15 residues. The CDR3 loop is CASSLRQARIYEQYF. The DNA for the CDR3 is TGTGCCAGCAGTTTAAGACAGGCCCGAATCTACGAGCAGTACTTC.

V usage is TRBV10-2 and J usage is TRBJ2-1, with D possibly matching TRBD1 (6 bases). CDR3 length: 15 amino acids. Trimming pared 5 bases from V and 0 bases from J, leaving 11 bases between. Germline CDR1 is WSHSY and CDR2 is SAAADI. The CDR3, as DNA: TGCGCCAGCAGTACCCAGGGGAGCTCCTACAATGAGCAGTTCTTC. Translated: CASSTQGSSYNEQFF.

V usage is TRBV5-1 and J usage is TRBJ2-3; maybe TRBD2 (6 bases). Germline V lookup: CDR1 SGHRS, CDR2 YFSETQ. Trimming removed 1 base from V and 2 bases from J, with 11 bases in between. The CDR3 spans 15 residues. The DNA for the CDR3 is TGCGCCAGCAGCTTGTGGGGGGAAGCCACAGATACGCAGTATTTT. Encoded protein: CASSLWGEATDTQYF.

The V call is TRBV5-1, the J call TRBJ2-2; TRBD1 aligns across 9 bases. V lost 5 bases, J lost 5 bases, and 4 bases stayed unmatched. Per the germline V gene, CDR1 is SGHRS and CDR2 is YFSETQ. This CDR3 is built from 14 residues. The CDR3 DNA is TGCGCCAGCAGAGGGACAGGGATGACCGGGGAGCTGTTTTTT. Translated, it gives CASRGTGMTGELFF.

The chain carries TRBV27 and TRBJ2-3; the match to TRBD1 covers 9 bases. The germline V gene encodes CDR1 MNHEY and CDR2 SMNVEV (reference sequence). Trimming cost V 7 bases and J 4 bases; bases outside gene matches: 9. The CDR3 has 15 residues. The CDR3 DNA sequence: TGTGCCAGCAACAGGGGGACAGGGTCCCCAGATACGCAGTATTTT. Translated: CASNRGTGSPDTQYF.

This chain uses TRBV6-6 with TRBJ1-5; 7 nucleotides align to TRBD1. The V gene's germline CDR1 is MNHNY and CDR2 SVGAGI (reference sequence). CDR3 length: 15 amino acids. The junction had 10 bases not matched to a gene; V was cut back by 4 bases and J by 7 bases. For the CDR3, the DNA is TGTGCCAGCAGTTTAAGGGGGCCCTTAACCCAGCCCCAGCATTTT. Amino acids: CASSLRGPLTQPQHF.

The chain carries TRBV7-2 and TRBJ1-1; TRBD1 matches at 7 bases. CDR3 length: 13 residues. Germline assignment: CDR1 SGHTA and CDR2 FQGNSA. V trimming: 5 bases; J trimming: 1 base; junction bases outside the gene matches: 1. The DNA of the CDR3 is TGTGCCAGCAGCGACAGGGCGAACACTGAAGCTTTCTTT. Its protein is CASSDRANTEAFF.

The chain employs TRBV28 and TRBJ2-1, with 10 nucleotides matching TRBD2. Germline V gene data show CDR1 as MDHEN and CDR2 as SYDVKM. Trimming removed 3 bases from V and 2 bases from J; junction bases left unmatched: 4. The CDR3 consists of 16 residues. The CDR3 nucleotides read TGTGCCAGCAGTTTCCTCACTAGCGGGACCTACAATGAGCAGTTCTTC. Its protein product is CASSFLTSGTYNEQFF.

The chain carries TRBV3-1 (or the pseudogene TRBV3-2) and TRBJ2-3; D may be TRBD2 (5 bases). V was clipped by 1 base and J by 0 bases, with 11 bases between them. Germline CDR1 and CDR2: LGHDT and YNNKEL (reference sequence). The length of the CDR3 is 16 residues. CDR3 amino acids: CASSQGLARSTDTQYF. The CDR3 nucleotides are TGTGCCAGCAGCCAAGGGTTAGCGCGAAGCACAGATACGCAGTATTTT.